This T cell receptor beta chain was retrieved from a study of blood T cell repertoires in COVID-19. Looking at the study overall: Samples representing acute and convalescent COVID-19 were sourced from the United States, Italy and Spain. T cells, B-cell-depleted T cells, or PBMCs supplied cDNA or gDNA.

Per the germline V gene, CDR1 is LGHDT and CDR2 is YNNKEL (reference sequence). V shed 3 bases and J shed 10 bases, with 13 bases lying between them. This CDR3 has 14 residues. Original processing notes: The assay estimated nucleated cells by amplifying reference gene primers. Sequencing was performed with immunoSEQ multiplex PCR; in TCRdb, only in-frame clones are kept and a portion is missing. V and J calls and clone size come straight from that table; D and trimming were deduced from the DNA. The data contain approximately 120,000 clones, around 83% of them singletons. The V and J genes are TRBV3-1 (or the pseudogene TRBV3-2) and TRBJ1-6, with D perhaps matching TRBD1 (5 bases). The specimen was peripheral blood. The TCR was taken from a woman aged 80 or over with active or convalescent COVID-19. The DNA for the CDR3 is TGTGCCAGCAGCCACCACCAGGGAGGCTCACCCCTCCACTTT. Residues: CASSHHQGGSPLHF.